These 4 T cell receptor beta chains share one sample of origin, sequenced in a study of Ad26.COV2.S vaccination and SARS-CoV-2 variants. TCRdb's table, derived via immunoSEQ multiplex PCR, lists solely in-frame clones and lacks some. Of about 350,000 clones listed, about 90% are singletons. Sequencing was performed on peripheral blood, taken after recovery from COVID-19. The receptors here all came from a human donor who had recovered from COVID-19.

This chain joins TRBV15 and TRBJ2-5; no definite D call. The CDR3 length is 14 residues. Germline assignment: CDR1 LNHNV and CDR2 YYDKDF (reference sequence). Trimming stripped 5 bases from V and 0 bases from J, with 10 bases between. CDR3 region: CATSGSRYQETQYF. CDR3 nucleotides: TGTGCCACCAGCGGAAGCAGGTACCAAGAGACCCAGTACTTC.

The chain employs TRBV7-2 and TRBJ2-3; TRBD1 matches at 8 bases. The germline CDR1 and CDR2 sequences are SGHTA and FQGNSA. The CDR3 has 17 residues. V gave up 5 bases and J gave up 4 bases; unmatched junction bases: 14. In nucleotides, the CDR3 is TGTGCCAGCAGCCTTATCCAGACAGGGGAGACCGCAGATACGCAGTATTTT. Translated: CASSLIQTGETADTQYF.

This clone showed up just a few times. The chain joins TRBV6-1 to TRBJ2-7; TRBD1 is a possible D gene (6 bases). V gave up 1 base and J gave up 3 bases, with 16 bases separating them. The germline CDR1 and CDR2 sequences are MNHNS and SASEGT. The CDR3 runs to 16 residues. CDR3 nucleotides: TGTGCCAGCAGTGAAGACAGGGAGTCTTTTAACTACGAGCAGTACTTC. This gives the protein CASSEDRESFNYEQYF.

The V call is TRBV5-6, the J call TRBJ2-2; D uncertain. Germline V gene lookup returns CDR1 SGHDT and CDR2 YYEEEE. V dropped 0 bases and J dropped 3 bases, with 6 bases sitting between them. CDR3 size: 14 residues. This CDR3 is CASSLVGYTGELFF. CDR3 DNA: TGTGCCAGCAGCTTGGTTGGGTACACCGGGGAGCTGTTTTTT.